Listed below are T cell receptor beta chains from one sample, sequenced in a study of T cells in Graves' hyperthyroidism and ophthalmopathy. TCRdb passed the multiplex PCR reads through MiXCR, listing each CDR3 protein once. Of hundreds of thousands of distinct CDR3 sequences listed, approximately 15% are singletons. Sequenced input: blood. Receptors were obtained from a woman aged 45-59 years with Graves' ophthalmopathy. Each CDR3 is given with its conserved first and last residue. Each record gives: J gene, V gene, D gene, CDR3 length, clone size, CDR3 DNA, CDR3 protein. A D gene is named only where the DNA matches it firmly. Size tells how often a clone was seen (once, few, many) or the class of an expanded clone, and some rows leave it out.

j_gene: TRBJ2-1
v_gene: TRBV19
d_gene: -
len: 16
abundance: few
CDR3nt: TGTGCCAGTAGATGGGGGAGCAAATTAAACGGCAATGAGCAGTTCTTC
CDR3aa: CASRWGSKLNGNEQFF

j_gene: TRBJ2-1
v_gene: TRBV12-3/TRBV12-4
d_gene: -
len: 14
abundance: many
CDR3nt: TGTGCCAGCAGCCCCACCGCAAGGGTGCATGAGCAGTTCTTC
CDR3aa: CASSPTARVHEQFF

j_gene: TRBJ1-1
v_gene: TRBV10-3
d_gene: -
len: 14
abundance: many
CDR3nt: TGTGCCATCAGCCTAACAGATCTGAACACTGAAGCTTTCTTT
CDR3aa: CAISLTDLNTEAFF

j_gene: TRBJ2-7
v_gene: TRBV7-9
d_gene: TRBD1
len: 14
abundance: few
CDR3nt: TGTGCCAGCAGCGTACGGGACAGTCTCTACGAGCAGTACTTC
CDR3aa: CASSVRDSLYEQYF

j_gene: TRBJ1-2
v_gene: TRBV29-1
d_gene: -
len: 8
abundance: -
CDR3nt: TGCAGCGCTGGGAGGGGCACCTTC
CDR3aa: CSAGRGTF

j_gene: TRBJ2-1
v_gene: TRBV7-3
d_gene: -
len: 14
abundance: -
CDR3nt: TGTGCCAGCAGCTTAACCGCCAGGGGGGATGAGCAGTTCTTC
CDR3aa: CASSLTARGDEQFF

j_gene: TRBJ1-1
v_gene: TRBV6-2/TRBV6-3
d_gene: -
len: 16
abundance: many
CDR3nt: TGTGCCAGCAGTTACTTTGACTTCACCGTGAACACTGAAGCTTTCTTT
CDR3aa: CASSYFDFTVNTEAFF

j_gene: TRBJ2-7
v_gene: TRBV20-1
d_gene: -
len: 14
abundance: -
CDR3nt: TGCAGTGCTAACAGGGGGGGGGGGACCTACGAGCAGTACTTC
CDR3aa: CSANRGGGTYEQYF

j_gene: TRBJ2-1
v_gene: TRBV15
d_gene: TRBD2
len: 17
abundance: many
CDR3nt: TGTGCCACCAGCAGAGAGAAACTAGCGGCAGCCTACAATGAGCAGTTCTTC
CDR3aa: CATSREKLAAAYNEQFF

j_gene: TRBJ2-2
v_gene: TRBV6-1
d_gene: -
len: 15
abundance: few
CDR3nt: TGTGCCAGCAGTAAACTAGCTGCTGGGACCGGGGAGCTGTTTTTT
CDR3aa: CASSKLAAGTGELFF

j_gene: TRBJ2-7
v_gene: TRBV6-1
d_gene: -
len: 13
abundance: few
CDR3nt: TGTGCCAGCTTGCCAGGGGTAACCTACGAGCAGTACTTC
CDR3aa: CASLPGVTYEQYF

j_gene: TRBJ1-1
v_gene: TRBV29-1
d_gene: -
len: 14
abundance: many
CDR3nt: TGCAGCGTTGTTAGAGAACGGGCGAACACTGAAGCTTTCTTT
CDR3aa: CSVVRERANTEAFF

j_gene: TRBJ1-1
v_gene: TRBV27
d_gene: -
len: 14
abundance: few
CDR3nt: TGTGCCAGCAGTCTGCCCTATGGGGGCACTGAAGCTTTCTTT
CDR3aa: CASSLPYGGTEAFF

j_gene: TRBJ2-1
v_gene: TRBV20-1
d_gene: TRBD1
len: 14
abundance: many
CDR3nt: TGCAGTGCTAGAGATCTTAGGGGGCCGAATGAGCAGTTCTTC
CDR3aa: CSARDLRGPNEQFF

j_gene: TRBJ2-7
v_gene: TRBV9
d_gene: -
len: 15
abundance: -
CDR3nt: TGTGCCAGCAGCGTAGAAGGTCTGGGGAAGCACGAGCAGTACTTC
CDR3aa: CASSVEGLGKHEQYF

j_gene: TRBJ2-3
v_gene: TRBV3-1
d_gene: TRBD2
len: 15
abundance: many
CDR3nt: TGTGCCAGCAGCCCTCCGGGACTAGCGGCAGATACGCAGTATTTT
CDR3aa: CASSPPGLAADTQYF

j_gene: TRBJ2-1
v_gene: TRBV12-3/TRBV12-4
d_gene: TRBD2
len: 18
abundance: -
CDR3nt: TGTGCCAGCACCCCTAGCGGGAGTCCCTCCAGCTCCTACAATGTGCAGTTCTTC
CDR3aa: CASTPSGSPSSSYNVQFF

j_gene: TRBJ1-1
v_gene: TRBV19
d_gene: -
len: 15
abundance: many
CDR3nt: TGTGCCAGTAGTATATCTGGGCAGGGAGGCGCTGAAGCTTTCTTT
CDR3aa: CASSISGQGGAEAFF